The 7 T cell receptor beta chains below come from one sample, sequenced in a study of cytomegalovirus exposure and HLA in healthy donors. Primers included in the PCR were 60 Vbeta and 13 Jbeta primers. This table comes from immunoSEQ multiplex PCR, and its TCRdb copy is limited to in-frame clones, with some not included. There are 150,000 to 170,000 clones in the sample; around three quarters occur only once, and around 3.6% lies in the top ten. Sequenced sample: PBMCs. The receptor source for this set is a woman aged 40 to 55 in good health and CMV-seronegative.

This sequence joins TRBV18 and TRBJ2-2; possibly TRBD1 for D (5 bases). V was cut by 3 bases and J by 3 bases, with 8 bases left in between. Germline CDR1 reads KGHSH; CDR2 reads LQKENI. The CDR3 runs to 14 residues. The CDR3 loop reads CASSPRRDTGELFF. The CDR3 DNA is TGTGCCAGCTCACCGCGCAGGGACACCGGGGAGCTGTTTTTT. Drawing the rest from reference TRBV18 and TRBJ2-2, the complete variable domain is NAGVMQNPRHLVRRRGQEARLRCSPMKGHSHVYWYRQLPEEGLKFMVYLQKENIIDESGMPKERFSAEFPKEGPSILRIQQVVRGDSAAYFCASSPRRDTGELFFGEGSRLTVL.

V usage is TRBV11-3 and J usage is TRBJ1-5; 9 bases align to TRBD1. Per germline, CDR1 SGHNT and CDR2 YENEEA. The CDR3 runs to 15 residues. The V segment lost 1 base and the J segment 7 bases; nucleotides outside the gene matches: 5. CDR3 loop: CASSLGQGVAQPQHF. The CDR3, as DNA: TGTGCCAGCAGCTTAGGACAGGGGGTAGCCCAGCCCCAGCATTTT.

The chain links TRBV11-2 to TRBJ2-1; 11 bases are shared with TRBD1. There are 16 residues in the CDR3. V lost 5 bases, J lost 6 bases, and 9 bases stayed unmatched. Per the germline V gene, CDR1 is SGHAT and CDR2 is FQNNGV. CDR3 sequence (DNA): TGTGCCAGCAGCACCCGCCGGACAGGGGGCTTCAATGAGCAGTTCTTC. Residues: CASSTRRTGGFNEQFF.

The rearrangement uses TRBV7-8 and TRBJ1-1, with no clear D. Germline V gives CDR1 SGHVS, CDR2 FQNEAQ. CDR3 size: 16 residues. The V gene lost 1 base and the J gene lost 5 bases, with 17 bases spanning the gap. CDR3 nucleotide sequence: TGTGCCAGCAGCTTAGGGCGCACGAGGTTGTCGACTGAAGCTTTCTTT. Translation gives CASSLGRTRLSTEAFF.

The chain employs TRBV29-1 and TRBJ2-1, with 7 positions matching TRBD1. CDR1 and CDR2 from the germline V gene are SQVTM and ANQGSEA. This CDR3 has 11 residues. After removal of 6 bases from V and 4 bases from J, the junction contained 0 bases not matched to a gene. In DNA form, the CDR3 reads TGCAGCGTGGACAGGTACAATGAGCAGTTCTTC. It codes for CSVDRYNEQFF.

This rearrangement joins TRBV2 to TRBJ1-5; D perhaps matches TRBD1 (6 bases). Trimming shortened V by 7 bases and J by 4 bases, and 14 bases separated the two germline ends. The CDR3 loop spans 14 amino acids. The germline V gene encodes CDR1 SNHLY and CDR2 FYNNEI. CDR3 residues: CASNRAGGNQPQHF. CDR3 bases: TGTGCCAGCAACAGGGCGGGAGGAAATCAGCCCCAGCATTTT.

The chain recombines TRBV6-1 with TRBJ2-1; TRBD2 agrees at 9 bases. V shed 4 bases and J 7 bases; nucleotides not matched to a gene: 8. Germline V gene lookup returns CDR1 MNHNS and CDR2 SASEGT. The length of the CDR3 is 15 residues. The CDR3 loop is CASSALAGSQNEQFF. The CDR3 bases are TGTGCCAGCAGTGCCCTAGCGGGGAGTCAGAATGAGCAGTTCTTC.